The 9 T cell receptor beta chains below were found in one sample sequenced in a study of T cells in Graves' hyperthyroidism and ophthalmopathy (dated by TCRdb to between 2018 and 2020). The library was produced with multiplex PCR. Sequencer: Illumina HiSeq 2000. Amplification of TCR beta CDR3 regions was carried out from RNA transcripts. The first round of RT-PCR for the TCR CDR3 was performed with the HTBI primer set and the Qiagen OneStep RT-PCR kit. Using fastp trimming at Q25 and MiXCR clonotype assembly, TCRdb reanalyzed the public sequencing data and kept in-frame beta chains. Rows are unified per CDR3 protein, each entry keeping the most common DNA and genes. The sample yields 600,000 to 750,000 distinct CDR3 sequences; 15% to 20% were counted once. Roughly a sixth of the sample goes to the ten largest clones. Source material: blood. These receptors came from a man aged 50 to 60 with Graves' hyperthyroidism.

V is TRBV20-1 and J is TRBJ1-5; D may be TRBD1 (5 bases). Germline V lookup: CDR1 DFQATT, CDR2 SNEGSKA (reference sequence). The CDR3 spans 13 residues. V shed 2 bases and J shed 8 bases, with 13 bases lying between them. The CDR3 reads CSARKVQGEPQHF. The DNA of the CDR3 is TGCAGTGCTAGAAAAGTTCAGGGTGAGCCCCAGCATTTT.

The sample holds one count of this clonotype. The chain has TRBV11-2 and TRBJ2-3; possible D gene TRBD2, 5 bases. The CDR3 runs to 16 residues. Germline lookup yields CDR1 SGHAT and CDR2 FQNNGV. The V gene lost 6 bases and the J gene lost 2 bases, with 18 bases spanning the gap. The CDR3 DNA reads TGTGCCAGCAGACAGATTCGACGGGAACCCACAGATACGCAGTATTTT. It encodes CASRQIRREPTDTQYF.

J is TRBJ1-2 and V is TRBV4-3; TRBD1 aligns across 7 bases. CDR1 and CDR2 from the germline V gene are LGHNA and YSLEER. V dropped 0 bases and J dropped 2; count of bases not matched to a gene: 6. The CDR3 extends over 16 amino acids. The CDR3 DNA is TGCGCCAGCAGCCAAGAAACAGGGGCCGTGAACTATGGCTACACCTTC. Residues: CASSQETGAVNYGYTF.

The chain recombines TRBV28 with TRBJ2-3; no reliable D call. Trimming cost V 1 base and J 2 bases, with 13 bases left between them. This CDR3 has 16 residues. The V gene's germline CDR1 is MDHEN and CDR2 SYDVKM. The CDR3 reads CASSLLGFGLTDTQYF. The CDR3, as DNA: TGTGCCAGCAGTTTATTGGGATTTGGTCTCACAGATACGCAGTATTTT.

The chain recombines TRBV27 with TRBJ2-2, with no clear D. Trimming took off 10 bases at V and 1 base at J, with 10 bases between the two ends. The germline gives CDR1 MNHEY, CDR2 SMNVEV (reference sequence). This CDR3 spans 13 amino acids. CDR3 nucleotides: TGTGCCATCCCTGGGGAGAACACCGGGGAGCTGTTTTTT. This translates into CAIPGENTGELFF.

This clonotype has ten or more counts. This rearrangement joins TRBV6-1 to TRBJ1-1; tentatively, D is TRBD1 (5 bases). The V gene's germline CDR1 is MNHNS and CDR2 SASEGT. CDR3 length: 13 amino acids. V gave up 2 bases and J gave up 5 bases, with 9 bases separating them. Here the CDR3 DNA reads TGTGCCAGCAGTGAACTGGGGGTGACTGAAGCTTTCTTT. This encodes CASSELGVTEAFF.

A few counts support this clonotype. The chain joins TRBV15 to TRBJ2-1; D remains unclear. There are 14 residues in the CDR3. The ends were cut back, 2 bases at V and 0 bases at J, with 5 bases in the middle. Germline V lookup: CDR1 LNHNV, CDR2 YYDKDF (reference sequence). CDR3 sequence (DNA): TGTGCCACCAGCAGATCCGGCTCCTACAATGAGCAGTTCTTC. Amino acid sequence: CATSRSGSYNEQFF.

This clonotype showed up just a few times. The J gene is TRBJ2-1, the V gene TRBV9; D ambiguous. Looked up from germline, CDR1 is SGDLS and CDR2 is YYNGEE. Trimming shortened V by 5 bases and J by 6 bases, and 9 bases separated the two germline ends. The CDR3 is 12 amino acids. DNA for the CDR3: TGTGCCAGCAGTGCGGATCTCAATGAGCAGTTCTTC. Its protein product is CASSADLNEQFF.

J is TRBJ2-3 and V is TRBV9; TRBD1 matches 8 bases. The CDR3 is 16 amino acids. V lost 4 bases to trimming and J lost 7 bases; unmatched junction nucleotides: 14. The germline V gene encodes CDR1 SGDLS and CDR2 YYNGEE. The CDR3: CASSPQTGAKVNTQYF. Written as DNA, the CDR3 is TGTGCCAGCAGCCCTCAGACAGGGGCAAAGGTGAATACGCAGTATTTT.